Reported below is one T cell receptor beta chain. TCRbeta library construction was performed incorporating unique molecular identifiers. TCRdb used MiXCR to reprocess the PCR reads, holding one entry per CDR3 protein. The repertoire holds 400,000 to 500,000 distinct CDR3 sequences, with approximately 11% as singletons. The data are from a study of T-cell reconstitution after alpha-beta-depleted transplantation in children. The sequencing here drew on PBMCs from the stem cell graft donor, taken from the stem cell graft. This receptor was identified in a human donor who donated a stem cell graft to a child with acute myeloid leukemia.

The CDR3 coding sequence is TGCGCCAGCAGCCCCGGGACAGGGAACGAGCAGTACTTC. Translation gives CASSPGTGNEQYF. The J gene is TRBJ2-7, the V gene TRBV5-1; 9 nucleotides match TRBD1. The CDR3 sequence is 13 residues long. In germline, CDR1 is SGHRS, CDR2 YFSETQ. V trimming: 4 bases; J trimming: 5 bases; junction bases outside the gene matches: 4.